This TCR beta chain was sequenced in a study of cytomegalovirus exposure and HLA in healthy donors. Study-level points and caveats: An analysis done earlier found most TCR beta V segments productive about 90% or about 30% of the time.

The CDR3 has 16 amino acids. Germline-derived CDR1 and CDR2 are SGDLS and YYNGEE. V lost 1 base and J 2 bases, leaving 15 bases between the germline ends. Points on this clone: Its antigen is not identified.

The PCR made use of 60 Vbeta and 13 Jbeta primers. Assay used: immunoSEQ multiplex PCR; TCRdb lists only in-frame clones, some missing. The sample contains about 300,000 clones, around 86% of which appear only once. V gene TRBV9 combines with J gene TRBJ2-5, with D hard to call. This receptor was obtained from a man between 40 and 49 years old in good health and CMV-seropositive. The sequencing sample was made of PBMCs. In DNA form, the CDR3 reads TGTGCCAGCAGCGTAAACCCACTCAGCGAACAAGAGACCCAGTACTTC. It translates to CASSVNPLSEQETQYF.